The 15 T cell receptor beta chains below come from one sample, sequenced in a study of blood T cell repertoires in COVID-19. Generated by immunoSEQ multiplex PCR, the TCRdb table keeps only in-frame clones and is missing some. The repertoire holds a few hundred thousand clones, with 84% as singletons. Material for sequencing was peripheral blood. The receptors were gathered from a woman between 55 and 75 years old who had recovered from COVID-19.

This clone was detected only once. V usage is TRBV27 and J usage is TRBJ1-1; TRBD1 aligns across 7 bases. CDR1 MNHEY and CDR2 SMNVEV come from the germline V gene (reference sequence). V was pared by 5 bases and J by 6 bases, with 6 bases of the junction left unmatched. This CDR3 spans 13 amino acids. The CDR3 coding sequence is TGTGCCAGCAGTGGAACAGGGGTGGCTGAAGCTTTCTTT. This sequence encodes CASSGTGVAEAFF.

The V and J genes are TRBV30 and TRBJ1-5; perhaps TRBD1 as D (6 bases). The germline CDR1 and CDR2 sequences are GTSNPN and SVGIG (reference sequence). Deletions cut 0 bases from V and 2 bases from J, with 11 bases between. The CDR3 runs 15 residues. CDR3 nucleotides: TGTGCCTGGAGTGTACCGTCAGGGGGCAATCAGCCCCAGCATTTT. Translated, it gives CAWSVPSGGNQPQHF. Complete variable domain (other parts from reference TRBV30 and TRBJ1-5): SQTIHQWPATLVQPVGSPLSLECTVEGTSNPNLYWYRQAAGRGLQLLFYSVGIGQISSEVPQNLSASRPQDRQFILSSKKLLLSDSGFYLCAWSVPSGGNQPQHFGDGTRLSIL.

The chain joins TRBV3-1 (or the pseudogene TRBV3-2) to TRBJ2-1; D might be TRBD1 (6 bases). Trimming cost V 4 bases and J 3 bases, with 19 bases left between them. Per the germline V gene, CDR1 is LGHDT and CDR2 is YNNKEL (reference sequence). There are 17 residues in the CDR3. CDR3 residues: CASSLLQGEPDYNEQFF. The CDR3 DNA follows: TGTGCCAGCAGCCTCCTACAGGGAGAACCTGACTACAATGAGCAGTTCTTC.

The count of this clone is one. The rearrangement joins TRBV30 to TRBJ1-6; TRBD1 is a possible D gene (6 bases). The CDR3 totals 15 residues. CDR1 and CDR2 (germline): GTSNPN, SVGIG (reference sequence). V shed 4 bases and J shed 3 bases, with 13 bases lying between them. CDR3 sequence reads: CAWKPQGIYNSPLHF. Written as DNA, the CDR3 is TGTGCCTGGAAACCCCAGGGGATCTATAATTCACCCCTCCACTTT.

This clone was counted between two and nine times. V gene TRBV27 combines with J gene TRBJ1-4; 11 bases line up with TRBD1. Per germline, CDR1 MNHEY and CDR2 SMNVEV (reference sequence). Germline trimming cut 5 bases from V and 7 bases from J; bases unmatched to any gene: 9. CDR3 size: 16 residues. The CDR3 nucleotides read TGTGCCAGCAGTCCCCACTCCGGGACAGGGGGTGAAAAACTGTTTTTT. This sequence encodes CASSPHSGTGGEKLFF.

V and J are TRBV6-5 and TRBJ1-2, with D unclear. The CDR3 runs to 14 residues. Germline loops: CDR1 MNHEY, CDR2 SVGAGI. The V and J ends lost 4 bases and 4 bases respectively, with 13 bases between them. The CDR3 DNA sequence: TGTGCCAGCAGTTTCGGGGAGGTTGGCTATGGCTACACCTTC. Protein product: CASSFGEVGYGYTF.

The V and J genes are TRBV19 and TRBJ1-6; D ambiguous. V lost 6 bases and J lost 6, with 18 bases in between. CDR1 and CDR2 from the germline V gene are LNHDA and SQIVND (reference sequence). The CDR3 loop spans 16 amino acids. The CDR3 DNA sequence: TGTGCCAGTAGAGTCTCTACGGGTAGAGGTAATTCACCCCTCCACTTT. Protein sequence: CASRVSTGRGNSPLHF.

CDR3 DNA sequence: TGCGCCAGCAGCCTACCTACAGGGTCCGGAAACACCATATATTTT. Translating gives CASSLPTGSGNTIYF. The genes are TRBV5-1 and TRBJ1-3, with D perhaps matching TRBD1 (6 bases). Per the germline V gene, CDR1 is SGHRS and CDR2 is YFSETQ. This CDR3 region has 15 residues. V lost 4 bases, J lost 4 bases, and 15 bases lay in between.

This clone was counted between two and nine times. The DNA for the CDR3 is TGTGCCAGCAGCAGAACAGGGCTCGGGCCCCAGCATTTT. Amino acid sequence: CASSRTGLGPQHF. The J gene is TRBJ1-5, the V gene TRBV7-8; tentative D call: TRBD1 (6 bases). With 5 bases removed from V and 9 bases from J, the gap between germline ends came to 14 bases. Germline V lookup: CDR1 SGHVS, CDR2 FQNEAQ. The CDR3 runs 13 residues. Looking up the rest from reference TRBV7-8 and TRBJ1-5 gives the full variable domain: GAGVSQSPRYKVAKRGQDVALRCDPISGHVSLFWYQQALGQGPEFLTYFQNEAQLDKSGLPSDRFFAERPEGSVSTLKIQRTQQEDSAVYLCASSRTGLGPQHFGDGTRLSIL.

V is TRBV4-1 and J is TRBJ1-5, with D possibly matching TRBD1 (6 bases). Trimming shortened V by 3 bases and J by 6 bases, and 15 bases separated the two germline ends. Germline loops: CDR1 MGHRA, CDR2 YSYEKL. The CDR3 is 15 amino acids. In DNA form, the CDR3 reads TGCGCCAGCAGCCACCCCCGTTTCAGGGGTCAGCCCCAGCATTTT. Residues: CASSHPRFRGQPQHF.

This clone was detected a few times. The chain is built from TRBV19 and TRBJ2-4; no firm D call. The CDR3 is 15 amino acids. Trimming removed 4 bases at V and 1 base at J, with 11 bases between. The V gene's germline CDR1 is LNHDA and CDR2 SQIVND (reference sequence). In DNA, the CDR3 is TGTGCCAGTAGTAACAGTCCCCCGGCCAAAAACATTCAGTACTTC. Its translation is CASSNSPPAKNIQYF.

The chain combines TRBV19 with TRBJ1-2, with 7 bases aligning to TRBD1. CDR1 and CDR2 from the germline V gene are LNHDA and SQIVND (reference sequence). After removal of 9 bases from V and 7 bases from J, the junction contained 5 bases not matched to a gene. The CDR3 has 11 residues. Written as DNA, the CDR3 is TGTGCCAGGACAGGGAATAGTGGCTACACCTTC. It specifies CARTGNSGYTF.

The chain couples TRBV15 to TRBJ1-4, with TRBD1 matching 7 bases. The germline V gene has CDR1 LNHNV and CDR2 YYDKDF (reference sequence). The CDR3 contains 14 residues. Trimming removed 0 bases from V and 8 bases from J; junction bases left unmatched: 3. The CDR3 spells CATSRDSQGEKLFF. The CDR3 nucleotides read TGTGCCACCAGCAGAGATTCACAGGGGGAAAAACTGTTTTTT.

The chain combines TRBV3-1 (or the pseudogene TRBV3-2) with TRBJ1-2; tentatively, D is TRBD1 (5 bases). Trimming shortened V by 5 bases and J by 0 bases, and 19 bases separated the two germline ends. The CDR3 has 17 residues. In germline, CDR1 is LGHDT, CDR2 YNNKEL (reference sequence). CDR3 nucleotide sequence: TGTGCCAGCAGCTATACAGGTAGTGTGCGGTCTAACTATGGCTACACCTTC. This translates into CASSYTGSVRSNYGYTF.

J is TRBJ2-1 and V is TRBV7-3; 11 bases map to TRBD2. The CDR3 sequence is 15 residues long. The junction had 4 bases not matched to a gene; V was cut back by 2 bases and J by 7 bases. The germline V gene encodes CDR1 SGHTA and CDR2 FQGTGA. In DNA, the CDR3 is TGTGCCAGCAGCTTATTACTAGCGGGGGAAAATGAGCAGTTCTTC. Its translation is CASSLLLAGENEQFF.